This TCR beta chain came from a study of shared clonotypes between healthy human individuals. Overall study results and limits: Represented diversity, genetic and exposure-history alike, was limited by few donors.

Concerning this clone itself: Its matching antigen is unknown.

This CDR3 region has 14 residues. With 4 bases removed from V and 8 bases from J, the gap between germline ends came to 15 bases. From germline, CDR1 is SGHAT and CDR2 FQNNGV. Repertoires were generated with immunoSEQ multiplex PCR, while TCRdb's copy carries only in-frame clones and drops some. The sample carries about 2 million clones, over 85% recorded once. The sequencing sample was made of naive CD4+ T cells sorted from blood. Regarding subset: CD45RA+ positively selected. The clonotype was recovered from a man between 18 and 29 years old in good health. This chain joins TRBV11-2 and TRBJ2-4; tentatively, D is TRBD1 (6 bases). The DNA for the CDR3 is TGTGCCAGCAGCTCTACAGGGTTATGGGACATTCAGTACTTC. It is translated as CASSSTGLWDIQYF.